This TCR beta chain comes out of a study of T-cell memory formation after mild COVID-19 (dated by TCRdb to about 2021). Looking at the study overall: TCR sequence clusters from the two donors were found to be largely donor specific. T-cell clones expanding and contracting after mild COVID-19 in a couple of donors were tracked by longitudinal TCRalpha and TCRbeta repertoire sequencing. The cohort was made up of two young adult volunteers, one female and one male, who were previously healthy.

Instrument on record: Illumina NovaSeq 6000. Using 5'RACE with constant-segment primers, TCRalpha and TCRbeta cDNA libraries were constructed, with sample barcodes and unique molecular identifiers added in the process. Trizol reagent was used to extract RNA from every sample. The libraries were amplified in two PCR steps, and the second step added a second sample barcode and Illumina TruSeq adapters. Sequencing of the libraries was done on an Illumina NovaSeq, producing 2 x 150 bp paired-end reads. Concerning the study's data processing: Reads were demultiplexed and collapsed into UMI-guided consensus sequences with migec v1.2.7. Using mixcr v2.1.11, UMI consensuses were aligned to TRA and TRB V and J templates and then assembled into clonotypes. Expanded or contracted clonotypes were those called significant by both edgeR and NoisET, with noise models trained on biological replicates. For edgeR calls, the cutoffs were a false discovery rate-adjusted p below 0.01 and a log2 fold-change threshold of 1. PCA with hierarchical clustering of max-normalized trajectories of the 1000 most abundant clonotypes was used as exploratory dynamics analysis. Each responding clone was given a CD4 or CD8 phenotype based on the CD4+ and CD8+ repertoires, which had been sequenced separately. The public reads were reanalyzed by TCRdb: fastp trimming at Q25, MiXCR alignment, in-frame beta chains only. Every entry covers one CDR3 protein and lists the most common genes and DNA from its rows. Here the V and J calls rest on TCRdb's processing, not on the authors' analysis. The sample table shows around 530,000 distinct CDR3 sequences, and about 22% are seen once. The top ten constitute about 8.4% of the sample.

Study-level results and caveats: Contracting CD4+ clones were found mainly in CM and EM memory subsets, while CD8+ clones were enriched in EMRA. Some responding clones were found in pre-infection memory, which suggests that pre-existing cross-reactive memory T cells took part in the SARS-CoV-2 response. Balanced CD4/CD8 phenotypes were observed for clones contracting from day 15 to 85, whereas a bias towards CD4+ was observed for a second wave of clones expanding from day 15 to 37. Only two mild cases were covered in the study, and larger cohorts including severe cases with pre-infection samples were considered necessary. SARS-CoV-2 specificity was not confirmed for the second-wave clones peaking on day 37.

As to this clonotype: The antigen it binds to is not known. There are no base qualities to consult, and no much larger clone falls within one base.

Ficoll-Paque density gradient centrifugation was the method used to isolate PBMCs. Per the germline V gene, MGHRA is the CDR1 and YSYEKL is the CDR2. V was cut back by 5 bases and J by 0 bases, leaving a gap of 14 bases between them. The CDR3 has 15 amino acids, counting the end cysteine and phenylalanine. Only the CDR3 portion is preserved as DNA: 45 bases, with reading frame beginning at the first base. This TCR derives from an adult woman who had mild COVID-19 (a few samples of this study predate the infection). The sample titles of this study are shuffled in the database, so cell type and time point are left out; the donor was told from shared clones. Sequencing was carried out using PBMCs or a T cell subset sorted from them (not recorded which). Here the chain combines TRBV4-1 and TRBJ2-7; the D region possibly corresponds to TRBD1 (6 bases align). The nucleotides read TGCGCCAGCAGCTTGTATACGACAGGCTCCTACGAGCAGTACTTC. Its protein is CASSLYTTGSYEQYF.